These 18 T cell receptor beta chains were all obtained from the same sample, sequenced in a study of Ad26.COV2.S vaccination and SARS-CoV-2 variants. Treatment of the sample: about 20 received Ad26.COV2.S at low or high dose, single or two shots; roughly five received placebo; per-sample allocation not given. Samples analyzed were those drawn on day 63 after the first vaccine or placebo injection. Clones were read by immunoSEQ multiplex PCR, and TCRdb kept only the in-frame ones, dropping some. Among 300,000 to 400,000 clones listed, around nine tenths were seen once. Sequences were derived from peripheral blood, sampled in a trial of Ad26.COV2.S vaccine versus placebo. The origin of the receptors is a person aged 18-60 years who received the Ad26.COV2.S COVID-19 vaccine or a placebo.

The chain carries TRBV4-1 and TRBJ2-5; 11 nucleotides agree with TRBD2. The CDR3 runs to 17 residues. Germline V gene sequence: CDR1 MGHRA, CDR2 YSYEKL. Unmatched junction bases numbered 7, after V lost 1 base and J lost 3 bases. This CDR3 is CASSQVMASGGKETQYF. In DNA form, the CDR3 reads TGCGCCAGCAGCCAAGTTATGGCTAGCGGGGGGAAAGAGACCCAGTACTTC.

As DNA, the CDR3 is TGTGCCAGCAGTGTAGGGACTGAGCAGTTCTTC. Residues: CASSVGTEQFF. This chain uses TRBV2 with TRBJ2-1; D possibly uses TRBD1 or TRBD2 (5 bases each). This CDR3 comprises 11 residues. Trimming stripped 4 bases from V and 9 bases from J, with 7 bases between. Germline V gene data show CDR1 as SNHLY and CDR2 as FYNNEI.

V usage is TRBV9 and J usage is TRBJ1-2, with no clear D. Deletions cut 0 bases from V and 4 bases from J, with 13 bases between. This CDR3 contains 15 residues. In germline, CDR1 is SGDLS, CDR2 YYNGEE. The CDR3 nucleotides read TGTGCCAGCAGCGTAGATCCGGGGATCGGCTATGGCTACACCTTC. The encoded protein is CASSVDPGIGYGYTF.

In DNA, the CDR3 is TGCAGCGTTGGGACAGGGGGCAATCAGCCCCAGCATTTT. This sequence encodes CSVGTGGNQPQHF. The V and J genes are TRBV29-1 and TRBJ1-5, with 9 bases matching TRBD1. The CDR3 is 13 residues long. V shed 4 bases and J 2 bases; nucleotides not matched to a gene: 0. Germline V gene data show CDR1 as SQVTM and CDR2 as ANQGSEA.

The chain joins TRBV5-1 to TRBJ2-3; perhaps TRBD1 as D (6 bases). Germline V gene lookup returns CDR1 SGHRS and CDR2 YFSETQ. Trimming took off 4 bases at V and 2 bases at J, with 14 bases between the two ends. The CDR3 length is 15 residues. The DNA for the CDR3 is TGCGCCAGCAGCCTGCCAACAGGGACCACAGATACGCAGTATTTT. This translates into CASSLPTGTTDTQYF.

A few counts support this clone. This chain uses TRBV19 with TRBJ2-1; D might be TRBD2 (5 bases). The V end lost 1 base, the J end lost 3 bases, and 13 bases lay between the germline ends. The CDR3 loop spans 16 amino acids. Germline V gene data show CDR1 as LNHDA and CDR2 as SQIVND (reference sequence). CDR3 in amino acids: CASSIGSGGSYNEQFF. The CDR3, as DNA: TGTGCCAGTAGTATAGGGTCTGGTGGGAGCTACAATGAGCAGTTCTTC.

The DNA of the CDR3 is TGTGCCAGTAGTACGACTTCGACCGCGGACATTCAGTACTTC. Its translation: CASSTTSTADIQYF. The genes are TRBV19 and TRBJ2-4; D call uncertain. The V gene lost 4 bases and the J gene lost 8 bases, with 15 bases spanning the gap. CDR3 length: 14 residues. Germline CDR1 LNHDA, CDR2 SQIVND (reference sequence).

V and J are TRBV7-3 and TRBJ2-7; tentatively, D is TRBD1 (5 bases). CDR1 is SGHTA and CDR2 is FQGTGA in the germline V gene. Trimming left V 2 bases short and J 3 bases short, with 14 bases between. The CDR3 length is 15 residues. This chain's CDR3 is CASSLFTDTGYEQYF. Here the CDR3 DNA reads TGTGCCAGCAGCTTATTCACGGACACAGGCTACGAGCAGTACTTC. Together with reference TRBV7-3 and TRBJ2-7, the CDR3 gives the full variable domain: GAGVSQTPSNKVTEKGKYVELRCDPISGHTALYWYRQSLGQGPEFLIYFQGTGAADDSGLPNDRFFAVRPEGSVSTLKIQRTERGDSAVYLCASSLFTDTGYEQYFGPGTRLTVT.

The chain recombines TRBV7-2 with TRBJ1-6, with D uncertain. Per germline, CDR1 SGHTA and CDR2 FQGNSA. The CDR3 length is 16 residues. Deletions cut 0 bases from V and 9 bases from J, with 15 bases between. The chain's CDR3 is CASSLAVSSWSSPLHF. CDR3 in DNA: TGTGCCAGCAGCTTAGCGGTGTCATCGTGGAGTTCACCCCTCCACTTT.

Turning to this clone: Different DNA sequences within this sample yield the same CDR3. The chain has TRBV7-9 and TRBJ2-7; D remains unclear. The germline V gene encodes CDR1 SEHNR and CDR2 FQNEAQ (reference sequence). CDR3 size: 12 residues. V dropped 2 bases and J dropped 1 base, with 3 bases sitting between them. The CDR3 DNA reads as TGTGCCAGCAGCTTAACATCCTACGAGCAGTACTTC. Protein sequence: CASSLTSYEQYF. Filled out from reference TRBV7-9 and TRBJ2-7, the complete variable domain reads DTGVSQNPRHKITKRGQNVTFRCDPISEHNRLYWYRQTLGQGPEFLTYFQNEAQLEKSRLLSDRFSAERPKGSFSTLEIQRTEQGDSAMYLCASSLTSYEQYFGPGTRLTVT.

The rearrangement links TRBV11-2 to TRBJ2-7, with 9 bases that match TRBD1. Germline trimming cut 3 bases from V and 2 bases from J; bases unmatched to any gene: 2. The CDR3 runs to 14 residues. In germline, CDR1 is SGHAT, CDR2 FQNNGV. CDR3 sequence (DNA): TGTGCCAGCAGCTTGGGGACAGGGACCTACGAGCAGTACTTC. Amino acids: CASSLGTGTYEQYF.

This chain links TRBV5-1 with TRBJ1-1; D is undetermined. CDR3 length equals 14 residues. V lost 5 bases and J lost 6, with 17 bases in between. Germline CDR1 and CDR2: SGHRS and YFSETQ. The CDR3: CASSSRQSAAEAFF. The CDR3 DNA reads as TGCGCCAGCAGTTCCCGGCAGAGCGCCGCTGAAGCTTTCTTT.

This clone was recorded once. The rearrangement links TRBV4-1 to TRBJ2-3; 8 bases agree with TRBD2. Per germline, CDR1 MGHRA and CDR2 YSYEKL. There are 19 residues in the CDR3. V shed 3 bases, J shed 0 bases, and the junction held 14 bases outside the gene matches. The DNA for the CDR3 is TGCGCCAGCAGCCATTCCGGGGGGGTGGGAGGTTCTAGCACAGATACGCAGTATTTT. Protein: CASSHSGGVGGSSTDTQYF.

V usage is TRBV5-8 and J usage is TRBJ1-1; D not resolved. The CDR3 covers 13 residues. The V and J ends lost 4 bases and 4 bases respectively, with 11 bases between them. The germline V gene encodes CDR1 SGHTS and CDR2 YDEGEE. Here the CDR3 reads CASSPTEITEAFF. The CDR3 DNA reads TGTGCCAGCAGCCCCACAGAAATCACTGAAGCTTTCTTT.

The CDR3 sequence is CASSLQQGYEQYF. The DNA for the CDR3 is TGTGCCAGCAGTTTACAGCAGGGTTACGAGCAGTACTTC. This chain uses TRBV12-3 or TRBV12-4 with TRBJ2-7; weak D call: TRBD1 (5 bases). The CDR3 consists of 13 residues. Trimming took 2 bases from V and 4 from J, leaving 9 bases between them.

J is TRBJ1-2 and V is TRBV30; 9 bases agree with TRBD1. Germline CDR1 reads GTSNPN; CDR2 reads SVGIG (reference sequence). The V segment lost 5 bases and the J segment 8 bases; nucleotides outside the gene matches: 9. The CDR3 spans 13 residues. CDR3 nucleotide sequence: TGTGCCTGGTCGACAGGGGGTGGTTGGGGCTACACCTTC. Its protein product is CAWSTGGGWGYTF. The whole variable domain, filled in from reference TRBV30 and TRBJ1-2, reads SQTIHQWPATLVQPVGSPLSLECTVEGTSNPNLYWYRQAAGRGLQLLFYSVGIGQISSEVPQNLSASRPQDRQFILSSKKLLLSDSGFYLCAWSTGGGWGYTFGSGTRLTVV.

The chain links TRBV6-4 to TRBJ1-2; 7 bases are a match to TRBD1. V was clipped by 0 bases and J by 8 bases; unmatched bases: 9. The CDR3 totals 15 residues. The germline V gene encodes CDR1 MRHNA and CDR2 SNTAGT. The CDR3 coding sequence is TGTGCCAGCAGTGACTCGGAACAGGGGCTCGGGGGCTACACCTTC. It translates to CASSDSEQGLGGYTF.

The chain couples TRBV4-1 to TRBJ1-2, with 7 bases matching TRBD1. Germline CDR1 and CDR2: MGHRA and YSYEKL. The CDR3 is made up of 16 amino acids. V lost 0 bases to trimming and J lost 4 bases; unmatched junction nucleotides: 8. CDR3 residues: CASSQDPGQRTYGYTF. The DNA of the CDR3 is TGCGCCAGCAGCCAAGATCCGGGACAGCGGACCTATGGCTACACCTTC.